Listed here are 27 T cell receptor beta chains from one sample, sequenced in a study of molecular identifiers for immune sequencing clone quantification (dated by TCRdb to about 2018). Receptor libraries were prepared by PCR. These reads were obtained on a NextSeq 500. TCRdb took the public reads, trimmed them with fastp at Q25, ran MiXCR for clone calling and kept in-frame beta chains. Each entry merges the rows of one CDR3 protein and shows their most common DNA and genes. The sample contains about half a million distinct CDR3 sequences, approximately 25% of them found a single time. Around 0.78% of the sample rests with the top ten. The source material was naive CD8+ T cells from blood, with Jurkat cell RNA spiked in. The cell subset or site label, read with the paper, signifies: FACS-sorted CD8+CD4-CCR7+CD45RA+ naive T cells. These receptor sequences come from a human donor in good health. Some libraries in this study had Jurkat cell RNA spiked in.

The chain is built from TRBV2 and TRBJ2-7, with D uncertain. This CDR3 contains 18 residues. From germline, CDR1 is SNHLY and CDR2 FYNNEI. The V gene lost 5 bases and the J gene lost 1 base, with 24 bases spanning the gap. In DNA form, the CDR3 reads TGTGCCAGCAGTATAATGGGTGTTGGGCAGGCCCCATCCTACGAGCAGTACTTC. The encoded protein is CASSIMGVGQAPSYEQYF.

The V and J genes are TRBV7-2 and TRBJ2-1, with D perhaps TRBD2 (5 bases). Germline lookup yields CDR1 SGHTA and CDR2 FQGNSA. The CDR3 is made up of 17 amino acids. Trimming left V 3 bases short and J 0 bases short, with 15 bases between. The CDR3 protein is CASSFPLSGLSYNEQFF. The CDR3 coding sequence is TGTGCCAGCAGCTTCCCACTGAGCGGACTCTCCTACAATGAGCAGTTCTTC.

Worth noting for this clonotype: Compared with germline, one end of the junction differs, possibly owing to a read error. The chain employs TRBV6-5 and TRBJ2-5; a weak D match, TRBD1 (6 bases). This CDR3 is 15 amino acids long. Per germline, CDR1 MNHEY and CDR2 SVGAGI. Here the CDR3 reads CASRGTGISQEPQYF. The CDR3 coding sequence is TGTGCCAGCAGGGGAACAGGGATATCGCAAGAGCCCCAGTACTTC.

V gene TRBV27 combines with J gene TRBJ1-1; the D gene is possibly TRBD1 (6 bases). Germline assignment: CDR1 MNHEY and CDR2 SMNVEV (reference sequence). The CDR3 runs 15 residues. V lost 2 bases, J lost 3 bases, and 13 bases lay in between. The CDR3 loop reads CASSLLGTPDTEAFF. CDR3 sequence (DNA): TGTGCCAGCAGTTTACTTGGGACACCAGACACTGAAGCTTTCTTT.

This clonotype showed up many times. The chain joins TRBV2 to TRBJ1-3; D unresolved. Germline loops: CDR1 SNHLY, CDR2 FYNNEI. Trimming cost V 0 bases and J 0 bases, with 9 bases left between them. The CDR3 is 16 residues long. CDR3 DNA: TGTGCCAGCAGTGAAGCGCTAAGGGTCTCTGGAAACACCATATATTTT. It translates to CASSEALRVSGNTIYF.

Notes on this clonotype: It may be a read error: a sequence one base away is much more abundant. The genes are TRBV5-6 and TRBJ1-1, with D unclear. The length of the CDR3 is 12 residues. Germline V lookup: CDR1 SGHDT, CDR2 YYEEEE. V lost 5 bases and J 3 bases, leaving 8 bases between the germline ends. The CDR3 reads CASRTMDTEAFF. CDR3 bases: TGTGCCAGCAGAACGATGGACACTGAAGCTTTCTTT.

This chain connects TRBV5-1 to TRBJ2-2; possibly TRBD1 for D (5 bases). The CDR3 contains 16 residues. Trimming removed 1 base at V and 0 bases at J, with 10 bases between. CDR1 is SGHRS and CDR2 is YFSETQ in the germline V gene. The CDR3 loop reads CASSLWGGTNTGELFF. CDR3 coding DNA: TGCGCCAGCAGCTTGTGGGGCGGAACGAACACCGGGGAGCTGTTTTTT.

This clonotype was seen only a few times. The V call is TRBV28, the J call TRBJ2-3, with D uncertain. Trimming stripped 0 bases from V and 8 bases from J, with 18 bases between. This CDR3 comprises 16 residues. Germline assignment: CDR1 MDHEN and CDR2 SYDVKM. The CDR3 sequence is CASSLWQTGPVVTQYF. CDR3 coding DNA: TGTGCCAGCAGTTTATGGCAAACGGGCCCGGTTGTTACGCAGTATTTT.

The chain carries TRBV3-1 and TRBJ1-6; no reliable D call. This CDR3 is 13 amino acids long. V was pared by 3 bases and J by 3 bases, with 3 bases between. CDR1 and CDR2 from the germline V gene are LGHDT and YNNKEL (reference sequence). CDR3 amino acids: CASSQSYNSPLHF. The CDR3 DNA reads TGTGCCAGCAGCCAGAGCTATAATTCACCCCTCCACTTT.

There are many counts of this clonotype. The genes are TRBV29-1 and TRBJ2-3, with D possibly matching TRBD2 (5 bases). V dropped 4 bases and J dropped 4 bases, with 12 bases sitting between them. This CDR3 region has 13 residues. Germline V gene sequence: CDR1 SQVTM, CDR2 ANQGSEA. In nucleotides, the CDR3 is TGCAGCGTTGTTTTAGAGGGATCAGATACGCAGTATTTT. Its protein is CSVVLEGSDTQYF.

In this sample, this clonotype turned up a few times. J is TRBJ1-2 and V is TRBV4-1; a possible D gene is TRBD1 (5 bases). This CDR3 comprises 16 residues. V dropped 2 bases and J dropped 6 bases, with 19 bases sitting between them. CDR1 and CDR2 (germline): MGHRA, YSYEKL. CDR3 sequence: CASSQYNGAGVDGYTF. The CDR3 nucleotides are TGCGCCAGCAGCCAATATAACGGCGCGGGGGTCGATGGCTACACCTTC.

On this clonotype itself: With a much larger clone just one base away, this may be a read error. This rearrangement joins TRBV24-1 to TRBJ1-1; TRBD1 matches at 8 bases. This CDR3 comprises 14 residues. The germline V gene has CDR1 KGHDR and CDR2 SFDVKD. The CDR3 region has the DNA TGTGCCACCAGTGCGGGACAGGCAAACACTGCAGCTTTCTTT. Its translation: CATSAGQANTAAFF.

This clonotype was counted between two and nine times. V gene TRBV4-3 combines with J gene TRBJ1-3; weak D call: TRBD1 (5 bases). The CDR3 loop spans 16 amino acids. CDR1 is LGHNA and CDR2 is YSLEER in the germline V gene. Trimming took 3 bases from V and 0 from J, leaving 12 bases between them. CDR3 in DNA: TGCGCCAGCAGCCAGGGGACTGCATCCTCTGGAAACACCATATATTTT. It encodes CASSQGTASSGNTIYF.

This clonotype appeared many times. The chain uses TRBV27 and TRBJ1-5; D possibly corresponds to TRBD1 (6 bases). V dropped 4 bases and J dropped 6 bases, with 16 bases sitting between them. Looked up from germline, CDR1 is MNHEY and CDR2 is SMNVEV (reference sequence). The CDR3 is made up of 15 amino acids. The CDR3 sequence: CASSYSAGASQPQHF. CDR3 sequence (DNA): TGTGCCAGCAGTTATTCTGCAGGGGCGAGTCAGCCCCAGCATTTT.

V usage is TRBV11-2 and J usage is TRBJ2-1; D may be TRBD2 (6 bases). Germline V lookup: CDR1 SGHAT, CDR2 FQNNGV. The CDR3 contains 16 residues. V lost 0 bases and J 4 bases, leaving 13 bases between the germline ends. CDR3 coding DNA: TGTGCCAGCAGCTTAGATGGGGACTGGATGTACAATGAGCAGTTCTTC. Translating gives CASSLDGDWMYNEQFF.

The CDR3 region is CASSQDLRKSPQETQYF. In DNA form, the CDR3 reads TGTGCCAGCAGCCAAGATCTACGTAAGAGCCCACAAGAGACCCAGTACTTC. The rearrangement joins TRBV3-1 to TRBJ2-5; unclear D gene. Germline V gene data show CDR1 as LGHDT and CDR2 as YNNKEL (reference sequence). V dropped 0 bases and J dropped 2 bases, with 16 bases sitting between them. There are 17 residues in the CDR3.

The chain links TRBV12-3 or TRBV12-4 to TRBJ1-1; 8 nucleotides line up with TRBD1. The CDR3 is 13 residues long. The ends lost 2 bases at V and 5 bases at J; junction bases unmatched: 1. In DNA form, the CDR3 reads TGTGCCAGCAGTTTAAGGACAGGGACTGAAGCTTTCTTT. Residues: CASSLRTGTEAFF.

The gene calls are TRBV4-1 and TRBJ2-2; the D gene is possibly TRBD1 (5 bases). The CDR3 totals 16 residues. Per germline, CDR1 MGHRA and CDR2 YSYEKL. Deletions cut 0 bases from V and 0 bases from J, with 8 bases between. In DNA form, the CDR3 reads TGCGCCAGCAGCCAAGATGACAGAACGAACACCGGGGAGCTGTTTTTT. Protein product: CASSQDDRTNTGELFF.

This clonotype was seen only a few times. The rearrangement joins TRBV25-1 to TRBJ1-1; D ambiguous. The CDR3 runs 12 residues. V was shortened by 4 bases and J by 7 bases, with 10 bases between the two germline ends. Germline CDR1 is MGHDK and CDR2 is SYGVNS. In nucleotides, the CDR3 is TGTGCCAGCAGTGTATCAGGATATGAAGCTTTCTTT. Protein product: CASSVSGYEAFF.

The V gene is TRBV7-9, the J gene TRBJ2-3, with D possibly being TRBD1 or TRBD2 (5 bases each). CDR1 is SEHNR, CDR2 FQNEAQ, per germline (reference sequence). V was trimmed by 1 base and J by 4 bases, leaving 12 bases between them. The CDR3 totals 15 residues. The CDR3 loop is CASSLGGFRADTQYF. The CDR3 nucleotides are TGTGCCAGCAGCTTAGGGGGGTTCAGAGCAGATACGCAGTATTTT.

This clonotype has ten or more counts. V gene TRBV14 combines with J gene TRBJ2-7; possible D gene TRBD2, 6 bases. CDR1 and CDR2 (germline): SGHDN, FVKESK. With 5 bases removed from V and 3 bases from J, the gap between germline ends came to 17 bases. The CDR3 runs 15 residues. In DNA, the CDR3 is TGTGCCAGCAGCTCCTCACAGCGGGTGATCTACGAGCAGTACTTC. Protein: CASSSSQRVIYEQYF.

Only a few counts were recorded for this clonotype. The chain employs TRBV4-3 and TRBJ2-5; D is unclear. Germline loops: CDR1 LGHNA, CDR2 YSLEER. This CDR3 contains 13 residues. With 1 base removed from V and 5 bases from J, the gap between germline ends came to 8 bases. In DNA form, the CDR3 reads TGCGCCAGCAGCCAAGCGCTTATGGAGACCCAGTACTTC. This translates into CASSQALMETQYF.

The chain uses TRBV3-2 and TRBJ1-2; the table calls TRBD1, which could not be checked here. TRBV3-2 is described as a pseudogene. The CDR3 is 15 residues long. CDR3 amino acids: CASSRRQGISYGYTF. The CDR3 region has the DNA TGTGCCAGCAGCCGCAGACAGGGAATTAGCTATGGCTACACCTTC.

The CDR3, as DNA: TGTGCCACCAGCAGAGATGGGTCATGGAGCGGGGGTTGGACAGATACGCAGTATTTT. Translated: CATSRDGSWSGGWTDTQYF. The gene calls are TRBV15 and TRBJ2-3, with 8 bases aligning to TRBD2. With 0 bases clipped from V and 3 bases from J, the junction kept 14 bases outside the gene matches. Germline V gene data show CDR1 as LNHNV and CDR2 as YYDKDF (reference sequence). There are 19 residues in the CDR3.

Only a few counts were recorded for this clonotype. The junction departs from germline at one end; a sequencing error may be responsible. The J gene is TRBJ2-3, the V gene TRBV19; 7 bases line up with TRBD2. The germline gives CDR1 LNHDA, CDR2 SQIVND (reference sequence). There are 14 residues in the CDR3. The CDR3 DNA reads as TGTGCCAGTAGTGCAGGGACTAACACAGGTACGCAGTATTTT. Translating it yields CASSAGTNTGTQYF.

This chain uses TRBV23-1 with TRBJ1-5; D gene uncertain. TRBV23-1 has ORF status, its function being uncertain. CDR3 length equals 10 residues. V lost 7 bases to trimming and J lost 7 bases, with 5 bases between them. The CDR3 is CASTPQPQHF. CDR3 sequence (DNA): TGCGCCAGCACGCCCCAGCCCCAGCATTTT.

This clonotype was seen more than once but under ten times. The J gene is TRBJ2-7, the V gene TRBV7-2, with D possibly being TRBD2 (5 bases). V lost 3 bases and J 3 bases, leaving 12 bases between the germline ends. Germline-derived CDR1 and CDR2 are SGHTA and FQGNSA. CDR3 length: 14 amino acids. The CDR3 region is CASSFGERNYEQYF. In DNA, the CDR3 is TGTGCCAGCAGCTTCGGAGAGCGGAACTACGAGCAGTACTTC.